The present T cell receptor beta chain was sequenced within a study of cytomegalovirus exposure and HLA in healthy donors. Trimming cost V 0 bases and J 1 base; bases outside gene matches: 5. The length of the CDR3 is 18 residues. Per germline, CDR1 SGHAT and CDR2 FQNNGV. The PCR employed 60 Vbeta primers together with 13 Jbeta primers. Produced via immunoSEQ multiplex PCR; TCRdb's table is partial and in-frame only. The sample lists over 90,000 clones; 60% to 80% were seen once. The source material was PBMCs. The sequence derives from a male donor in good health and CMV-seropositive. The chain carries TRBV11-2 and TRBJ2-7; 14 bases match TRBD2. CDR3 in DNA: TGTGCCAGCAGCTTAGATTGGGGGACTAGCGGGAGATCCTACGAGCAGTACTTC. Amino acid sequence: CASSLDWGTSGRSYEQYF.